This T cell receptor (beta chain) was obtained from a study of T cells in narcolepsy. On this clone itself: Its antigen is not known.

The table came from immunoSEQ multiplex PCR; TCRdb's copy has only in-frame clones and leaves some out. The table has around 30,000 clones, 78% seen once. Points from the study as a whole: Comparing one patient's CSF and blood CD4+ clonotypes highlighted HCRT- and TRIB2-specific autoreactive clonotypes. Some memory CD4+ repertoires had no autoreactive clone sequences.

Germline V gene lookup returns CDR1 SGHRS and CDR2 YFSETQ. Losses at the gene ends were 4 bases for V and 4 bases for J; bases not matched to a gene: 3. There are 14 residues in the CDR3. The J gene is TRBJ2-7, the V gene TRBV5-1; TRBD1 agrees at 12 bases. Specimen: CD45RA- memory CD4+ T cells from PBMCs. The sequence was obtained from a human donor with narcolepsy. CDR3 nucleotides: TGCGCCAGCAGCCCGGGACAGGGGGCTTACGAGCAGTACTTC. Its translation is CASSPGQGAYEQYF.